Sequencing of this T cell receptor beta chain was carried out in a study of PD-L1 blockade in urothelial cancer (dated by TCRdb to about 2017). General notes on the study: All patients started therapy at some point between 2014 and 2016 and received atezolizumab 1,200 mg intravenously every 3 weeks. About nine tenths of the roughly 29 patients were identified as males with urothelial cancer of bladder origin, and a prior smoking history was reported by 18 of 29 patients. An ECOG performance status of 0 or 1 was recorded for the patients, and 0 to 3 prior chemotherapy regimens had been received by the patients. Blood samples were analyzed 3 weeks after the start of treatment (second dose) and 6 weeks after the start of treatment. A median of roughly 140,000 T cells and fewer than 85,000 unique TCRs was obtained from blood samples, and a median clonality of roughly 0.082 was observed. The study was an exploratory multi-omic analysis of somatic, immune and clinical correlates of response to PD-L1 blockade with atezolizumab in urothelial cancer. Pretreatment tumor samples, along with matched peripheral blood collected serially before and after atezolizumab treatment, underwent TCR sequencing. Durable clinical benefit was defined as progression-free survival longer than 6 months, and TCR features were also tested against progression-free and overall survival. Whole exome sequencing and RNA sequencing of pretreatment tumors were performed alongside TCR sequencing in the same patients. Some ten patients reached durable clinical benefit, while about 20 patients did not. Pretreatment blood TCR-seq was available for under 35 patients, at least one posttreatment blood collection was obtained for some 24 patients, and tumor TCR-seq was available for some 24 patients.

What the authors observed across the whole study: Improved progression-free and overall survival was associated with having pretreatment peripheral blood TCR clonality below the median. At 3 weeks after the start of treatment, tumor-associated TCR clones in peripheral blood had expanded more in patients with durable benefit (n of about 20, p = 0.022). Because of the small sample size (n ≈ 29) and the many exploratory analyses performed, the results are intended to be regarded as hypothesis-generating.

The cohort included about 29 patients with locally advanced or metastatic urothelial carcinoma who were treated at Memorial Sloan Kettering on a trial protocol. Peripheral blood mononuclear cells were collected pretreatment and during treatment, with between 1 and 8 total time points obtained per patient. The Qiagen DNeasy Blood extraction kit was used to purify genomic DNA from total PBMCs and tumor samples. PBMCs were collected pretreatment and during treatment, and were isolated and stored as previously described. From the germline V gene, CDR1 is SGHTA and CDR2 is FQGNSA. After removal of 4 bases from V and 11 bases from J, the junction retains 5 bases not matched to a gene. The CDR3 contains 12 residues, cysteine and phenylalanine counted. Kept here is only the CDR3 DNA, which spans 36 bases and is read in frame from base 1. Each PCR received spiked-in synthetic TCR analog templates so that absolute template abundance could be estimated from read counts. Using the immunoSEQ assay, TCRbeta CDR3 regions were amplified from genomic DNA with bias-controlled V and J gene primers. Rearranged TCRbeta segments were sequenced at approximately 20X coverage. The published analysis was carried out like this. Clustering was used to correct sequencing errors, and CDR3s were annotated against IMGT so that V, D and J genes could be assigned. Out-of-frame and stop-codon sequences were excluded, and only productive TCRbeta rearrangements were used in downstream analyses. To compute clonality, Shannon entropy was normalized by the log of the number of unique productive sequences and then subtracted from one. Fisher's exact test with Benjamini-Hochberg correction, at a threshold of adjusted p below 0.01, was used to find clones that differed between time points or between blood and tumor. TCRdb's version of the immuneACCESS table is confined to in-frame rearrangements and falls short of the full clone set. An unresolved V gene accounts for under half of the shortfall where checked; the remainder is of unknown origin. That table furnishes V, J and clone size, whereas the DNA furnished D and trimming. For this sample the table gives about 90,000 clones, of which 90% to 95% were detected only once. Roughly 9.4% of the sample lies in the top ten.

This clone appeared once. Its antigen is currently not known. No clone much larger than this one lies a single base away; base qualities are absent. This sequence uses TRBV7-2 and TRBJ1-3, and TRBD1 aligns with 7 junction nucleotides. The sequences come from PBMCs, collected around atezolizumab (anti-PD-L1) treatment. This sequence originates from a man aged 55 to 70 with urothelial cancer. The CDR3 region: CASSSNRGPIYF. The DNA sequence is as follows: TGTGCCAGCAGCTCAAACAGGGGCCCCATATATTTT.